This TCR beta chain was captured by sequencing in a study of molecular identifiers for immune sequencing clone quantification. This CDR3 is built from 15 residues. The V gene's germline CDR1 is SGDLS and CDR2 YYNGEE. With 4 bases clipped from V and 5 bases from J, the junction kept 6 bases outside the gene matches. In this sample, this clonotype turned up a few times. TCRdb re-analysed the PCR reads in MiXCR, keeping a single row per CDR3 protein. This table has some 66,000 distinct CDR3 sequences, under 20% appearing once. The chain couples TRBV9 to TRBJ2-5; 12 positions agree with TRBD2. This TCR was sampled from a human donor in good health. Some libraries in this study had Jurkat cell RNA spiked in. Sequencing used naive CD8+ T cells from blood, with Jurkat cell RNA spiked in. Described subset: FACS-sorted CD8+CD4-CCR7+CD45RA+ naive T cells. CDR3 in amino acids: CASSPSGRGSETQYF. CDR3 nucleotides: TGTGCCAGCAGCCCTAGCGGGAGGGGGTCGGAGACCCAGTACTTC.